This T cell receptor beta chain was documented in a study of vaccination effects on CD4 cells after COVID-19 (dated by TCRdb to between 2021 and 2022). Regarding the research as a whole: Two doses of either the BNT162b2 or the mRNA-1273 mRNA SARS-CoV-2 vaccine were administered to participants. Altogether, around 9 COVID-19 convalescent patients and 4 SARS-CoV-2-naive healthy vaccine recipients made up the full study. In both COVID-19 convalescent patients and infection-naive vaccine recipients, the study compared SARS-CoV-2 spike-specific CD4+ TCR repertoires from before mRNA vaccination with those from after it. Cultures from other donors in the study were sequenced with the Oncomine TCR Beta short-read assay on an Illumina iSeq 100. Pre-vaccine samples from two convalescent patients were drawn 16 days and one week before the first dose, 142 and 148 days after COVID-19 diagnosis. What the study reported, not specific to this receptor: Marked clonal contraction was observed in both infection-induced and vaccine-induced clones at late post-vaccination timepoints, consistent with waning T cell responses. The study was limited by a small number of convalescent patients, and early post-infection timepoints were lacking. Among convalescent patients, the spike-reactive repertoire after vaccination was made up mainly of new vaccine-induced clones that were largely distinct from the clones induced by infection.

Library construction relied on the immunoSEQ multiplex PCR assay. DNA from the cultured, isolated CD4+ T cells was subjected to TCR beta CDR3 sequencing. In the original analysis: Non-productive TCR sequences were removed, reads were trimmed to the CDR3 region, and CDR3s of at least 7 amino acids were retained. Antigen-specific clonotypes were identified with the MANAFEST web app by comparing expansion in peptide wells against reference cultures. For clones to be considered positive, expansion at FDR<0.05 versus reference and all other wells, an odds ratio above 5, and a frequency above 0.1% in two replicate wells were required. Clonotypes significantly expanded in SARS-CoV-2 spike wells and in at least one common cold coronavirus spike condition were defined as cross-reactive. Using the stringdist R package, CDR3 similarity was measured by Levenshtein distance, and unrooted trees were constructed with ape in R 3.6.1. Not all clones reach the TCRdb copy of this immuneACCESS table, which keeps in-frame sequences only. Checked studies attribute under half of the gap to unresolved V genes and leave the rest unexplained. V, J and clone size were drawn from that table, and D and trimming were deduced from the DNA. The sample contains tens of thousands of clones, under 80% of them found a single time. The ten top clones hold about 30% of the sample.

As concerns this clone: Its recognized antigen is unknown. Base qualities are not provided; no much larger clone lies one nucleotide away.

V was cut back by 4 bases and J by 4 bases, leaving a gap of 5 bases between them. Sequences MNHEY (CDR1) and SMNVEV (CDR2) are obtained from the germline V gene (reference sequence). The CDR3, from cysteine to phenylalanine, totals 12 residues. Solely the CDR3 DNA is kept, with 36 bases framed from the first base. In the ViraFEST assay, PBMC were stimulated with viral peptide pools, and antigen-specific CD4+ T cell clonotypes were then identified by expansion using TCR sequencing. After about 10 days of culture, CD4+ T cells were isolated with the EasySep CD4+ T cell isolation kit. Convalescent patients had PCR-confirmed SARS-CoV-2 infection between March and December 2020, before Alpha, Beta and Delta variants emerged in the United States. Each well held roughly 2 million PBMC cultured in IMDM containing around 5.1% human AB serum, about 10 IU/ml IL-2 and gentamicin, along with around 11 ug/ml peptides. Half of the culture medium was replaced with fresh IL-2-containing medium on days 3 and 7. Unless otherwise noted, each peptide stimulation condition was cultured in triplicate wells. Using Ficoll-Paque Plus gradient centrifugation, PBMC were separated from whole blood and then either used fresh or cryopreserved at -140C. The QIAamp micro DNA kit was used to extract genomic DNA from the cultured CD4+ T cells.

The sequenced sample was CD4+ T cells from PBMCs cultured with a peptide pool, obtained before COVID-19 vaccination. This receptor chain uses TRBV27 and TRBJ2-1, with no D gene named confidently. The TCR comes from a human donor who had a prior SARS-CoV-2 infection. DNA sequence: TGTGCCAGCAGTTCCTTTTACAATGAGCAGTTCTTC. This encodes CASSSFYNEQFF.